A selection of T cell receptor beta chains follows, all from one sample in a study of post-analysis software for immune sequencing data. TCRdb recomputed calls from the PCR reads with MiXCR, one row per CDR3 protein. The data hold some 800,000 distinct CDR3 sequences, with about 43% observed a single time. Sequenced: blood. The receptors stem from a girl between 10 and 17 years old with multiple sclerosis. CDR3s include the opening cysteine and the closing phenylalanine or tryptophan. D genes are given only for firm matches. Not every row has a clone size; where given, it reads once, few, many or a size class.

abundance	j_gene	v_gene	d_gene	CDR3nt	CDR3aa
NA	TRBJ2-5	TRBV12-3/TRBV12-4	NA	TGTGCCGGCAGATTCGGGATGGGCCAAGAGACCCAGTACTTC	CAGRFGMGQETQYF
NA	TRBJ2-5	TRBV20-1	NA	TGCAGTGCTAGTCCCTCGGGTGGTATAGGAGAGACCCAGTACTTC	CSASPSGGIGETQYF
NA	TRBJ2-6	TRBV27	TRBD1	TGTGCCAGCAGTTTATGGGACAGGAGGTCTGGGGCCAACGTCCTGACTTTC	CASSLWDRRSGANVLTF
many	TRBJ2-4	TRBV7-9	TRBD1	TGTGCCAGCAGCGGGACAGGGGGAGTCAAAAACATTCAGTACTTC	CASSGTGGVKNIQYF
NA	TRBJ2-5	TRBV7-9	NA	TGTGCCAGCAGCTTAGGGCGCAGGGGGGTCATGAGGTCCAAAGAGACCCAGTACTTC	CASSLGRRGVMRSKETQYF
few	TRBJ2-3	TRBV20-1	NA	TGCAGTGCTAGGGAAACAGATACGCAGTATTTT	CSARETDTQYF
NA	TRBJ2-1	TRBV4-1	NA	TGCGCCAGCAGCCAAGGGGAAGCCTACAATGAGCAGTTCTTC	CASSQGEAYNEQFF
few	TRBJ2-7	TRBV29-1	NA	TGCAGCGTTGTGGGAGAGCGATTCAACGAGCAGTACTTC	CSVVGERFNEQYF
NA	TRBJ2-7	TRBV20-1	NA	TGCAGTGCTAGAGTGACGGCGAACGAGCAGTACTTC	CSARVTANEQYF
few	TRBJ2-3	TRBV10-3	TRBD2	TGTGCCATCAGTGTGCGGGGGACGGGGGATAGAGATACGCAGTATTTT	CAISVRGTGDRDTQYF